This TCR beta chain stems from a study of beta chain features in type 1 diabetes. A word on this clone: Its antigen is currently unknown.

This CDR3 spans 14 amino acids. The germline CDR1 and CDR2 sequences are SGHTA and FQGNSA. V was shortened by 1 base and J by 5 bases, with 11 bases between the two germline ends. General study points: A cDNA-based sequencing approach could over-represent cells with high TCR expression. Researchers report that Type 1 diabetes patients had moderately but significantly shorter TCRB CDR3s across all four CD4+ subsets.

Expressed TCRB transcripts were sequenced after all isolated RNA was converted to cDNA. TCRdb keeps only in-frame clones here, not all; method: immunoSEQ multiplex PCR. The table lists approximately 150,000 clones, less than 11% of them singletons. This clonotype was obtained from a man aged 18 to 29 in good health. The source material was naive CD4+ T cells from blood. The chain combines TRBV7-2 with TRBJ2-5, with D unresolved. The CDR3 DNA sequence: TGTGCCAGCAGCTTAGAGGTAGCTGAGGAGACCCAGTACTTC. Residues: CASSLEVAEETQYF.